This note documents a single T cell receptor (beta chain) sequence. What it binds is unknown. Germline V lookup: CDR1 MNHEY, CDR2 SVGAGI. Trimming shortened V by 0 bases and J by 0 bases, and 6 bases separated the two germline ends. This CDR3 spans 14 amino acids. The sample is drawn from a study of cytomegalovirus exposure and HLA in healthy donors. 13 Jbeta primers and 60 Vbeta primers were used for the PCR. The data were produced by immunoSEQ multiplex PCR, yet TCRdb's version contains in-frame clones alone and is incomplete. Among about 150,000 clones, around 77% were seen once, and the ten largest hold 6.5% to 8%. Study outcomes and limitations: A later analysis appeared to link common viral pathogens to several of the most significant clusters.

The chain employs TRBV6-5 and TRBJ2-7; weak D call: TRBD2 (5 bases). This receptor was taken from a woman between 35 and 50 years old in good health and CMV-seropositive. Source material: PBMCs. As DNA, the CDR3 is TGTGCCAGCAGTTACTCCGGGGACTCCTACGAGCAGTACTTC. As protein: CASSYSGDSYEQYF.